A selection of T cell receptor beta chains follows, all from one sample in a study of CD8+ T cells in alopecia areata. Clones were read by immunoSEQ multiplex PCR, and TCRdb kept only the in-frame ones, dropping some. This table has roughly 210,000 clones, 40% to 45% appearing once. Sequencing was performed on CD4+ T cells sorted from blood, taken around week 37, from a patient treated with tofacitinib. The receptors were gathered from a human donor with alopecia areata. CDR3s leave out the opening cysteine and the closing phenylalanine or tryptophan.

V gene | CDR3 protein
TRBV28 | ASVDRGIQETQY
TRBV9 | ASSVGKTSGSGYEQY
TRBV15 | ATSSRTGRIEAF
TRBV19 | ANPTGSHEQF
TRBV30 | AWSSGQSSNQPQH
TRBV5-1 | ASSMPGQGYNEQF
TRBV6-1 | ASITSSWEQF
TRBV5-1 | ASSPDETYGYT
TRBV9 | ASSIQLGPDTQY
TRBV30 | AWIRGNTEAF
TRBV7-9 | ASSLDSFRSGTQY
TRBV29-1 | SVVLAGEIQETQY
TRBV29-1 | SVEASYNEQF
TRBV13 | ASSVQDTYEQY
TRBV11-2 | ASSLVAAAGGELF
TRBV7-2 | ASSKRPGMDYGYT
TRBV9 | ASSVLAGPQETQY
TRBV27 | ASRPTHAGNYGYT
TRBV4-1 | ASSRGQGNTEAF
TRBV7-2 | ASSLNGAQY
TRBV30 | AWSGGQGDEQY
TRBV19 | ASSILAGEGTGELF
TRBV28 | ASKWVSYNEQF
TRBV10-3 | AILAGNTDTQY
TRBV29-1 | SGTTSGSFETQY
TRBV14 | ASSHRTSGNTGELF
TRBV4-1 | ASSPRTGFGETQY
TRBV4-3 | ASSQGGDDTGELF
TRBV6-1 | ASSESGRNNEKLF
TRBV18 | ASSPGQVVEAF
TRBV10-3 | AIEAGESYNEQF
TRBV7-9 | ASTSSQGQETQY
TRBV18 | ASSPQTYEQY
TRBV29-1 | SDLSSRGSYNEQF
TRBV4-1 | ASSQDSGADTQY
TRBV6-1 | ASSRVGSNTEAF
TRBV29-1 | SVTPPGPRRSSYNEQF
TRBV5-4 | ASSQDQAVEAF
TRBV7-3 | ASSQRRAGSTDTQY
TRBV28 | ASSWGTGGNEQY
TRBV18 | ASSPSGTGISYEQY
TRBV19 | AVGYREAF
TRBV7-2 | ASSPTGTGELF
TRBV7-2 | ASSLVAGELRDTQY
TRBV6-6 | ASSYSSQGSRNEQF
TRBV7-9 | ASSSGTLFSYEQY
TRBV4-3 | ASSQDPGTASIQY
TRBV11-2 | ASSPRTDQIRQY
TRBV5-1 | ASSLDPAGGPNTGELF
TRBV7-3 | ASSLNHRGEQY